Presented here are 5 T cell receptor beta chains from one specimen sequenced in a study of T cells in Graves' hyperthyroidism and ophthalmopathy. RNA transcripts yielded amplified TCR beta CDR3 regions. When the TCR CDR3 underwent first-round RT-PCR, the HTBI primer set was used. TCRdb analysed the multiplex PCR reads with MiXCR anew, one entry per CDR3 protein. The data show around 350,000 distinct CDR3 sequences, 15% to 17% seen once. What was sequenced was blood. All receptors derive from a woman younger than 30 with Graves' hyperthyroidism that later progressed to Graves' ophthalmopathy.

This clonotype has a count of ten or more. This chain joins TRBV18 and TRBJ2-3; 14 nucleotides match TRBD2. The germline gives CDR1 KGHSH, CDR2 LQKENI. V lost 8 bases to trimming and J lost 8 bases; unmatched junction nucleotides: 9. The CDR3 runs 15 residues. The CDR3 is CASTAGTSGSLTQYF. As DNA, the CDR3 is TGTGCCAGCACGGCGGGGACTAGCGGGAGTCTTACGCAGTATTTT. Combining the CDR3 with reference TRBV18 and TRBJ2-3 gives the whole variable domain NAGVMQNPRHLVRRRGQEARLRCSPMKGHSHVYWYRQLPEEGLKFMVYLQKENIIDESGMPKERFSAEFPKEGPSILRIQQVVRGDSAAYFCASTAGTSGSLTQYFGPGTRLTVL.

This clonotype was detected ten times or more. The V and J genes are TRBV20-1 and TRBJ1-5, with D maybe TRBD1 (5 bases). CDR3 size: 15 residues. The germline gives CDR1 DFQATT, CDR2 SNEGSKA (reference sequence). Trimming took 2 bases from V and 2 from J, leaving 13 bases between them. The CDR3 DNA reads TGCAGTGCTAGACGCGAGGGGACGGGCAATCAGCCCCAGCATTTT. Its translation is CSARREGTGNQPQHF.

At least ten counts were recorded for this clonotype. CDR3: CASSLRIIQSGYTF. CDR3 bases: TGTGCCAGCAGTTTAAGGATTATACAGAGCGGCTACACCTTC. The chain couples TRBV12-3 or TRBV12-4 to TRBJ1-2; no firm D call. Deletions cut 2 bases from V and 8 bases from J, with 15 bases between. This CDR3 is built from 14 residues.

The chain couples TRBV7-6 to TRBJ2-1; TRBD1 matches 8 bases. The germline gives CDR1 SGHVS, CDR2 FNYEAQ. This CDR3 comprises 15 residues. V trimming: 4 bases; J trimming: 5 bases; junction bases outside the gene matches: 7. The CDR3 coding sequence is TGTGCCAGCAGCTCGACAGGGGCCGCTCACAATGAGCAGTTCTTC. Its translation: CASSSTGAAHNEQFF.

This clonotype has more than one count but fewer than ten. The chain has TRBV20-1 and TRBJ2-5; 11 bases are shared with TRBD2. CDR3 length: 14 amino acids. Germline V lookup: CDR1 DFQATT, CDR2 SNEGSKA (reference sequence). V lost 3 bases to trimming and J lost 7 bases; unmatched junction nucleotides: 7. The CDR3 sequence: CSARGLAERGTQYF. The CDR3 coding sequence is TGCAGTGCTAGGGGACTAGCGGAACGGGGGACCCAGTACTTC.